This T cell receptor (beta chain) was identified during a study of blood T cell repertoires in COVID-19 (dated by TCRdb to about 2020). With respect to the entire study: Collaborator samples came from the United States, Italy and Spain and covered acute and convalescent phases of COVID-19. Where HLA class I and class II types were available, the types were taken from metadata supplied by the sample provider, not from assay-based typing. Subjects who had been exposed to COVID-19, were actively infected with it, or had recovered from it provided the deeply sampled blood TCRbeta repertoires that made up the dataset. Samples came from the ongoing ImmuneRACE study (first 160 participants) plus 1,254 subjects from 6 global collaborators. The repertoires were released in a freely available public database intended as a resource for research on the immune response to SARS-CoV-2. Nearly every sample came with metadata listing a de-identified subject ID, COVID-19 status, age in years and sex. The material from the prospective study consisted of cDNA or gDNA derived from T cells, B-cell-depleted T cells, or PBMCs.

V and J are trimmed by 4 bases and 2 bases, and the gene matches miss 5 bases of the junction. CDR1 SGHRS and CDR2 YFSETQ are derived from the germline V gene. Including the terminal cysteine and phenylalanine, the CDR3 comprises 14 residues. The kept DNA is CDR3 alone, 42 bases in frame from the first base. TCRbeta CDR3 regions were amplified from genomic DNA by means of the immunoSEQ Assay, a bias-controlled multiplex PCR. From the authors' description of their analysis: Within the assay, amplification of reference gene primers was used to estimate how many nucleated cells each sample contained. Sequence reads were collapsed and filtered to measure the absolute abundance of every unique TCRbeta CDR3 rearrangement. For each sample, productive Simpson clonality was calculated by taking the square root of Simpson's diversity index across productive rearrangements. The table comes from immuneACCESS by way of TCRdb, which keeps in-frame sequences with V and J called. Part of the clones is missing from these tables; in studies checked, under half for an unresolved V gene and the rest for unknown reasons. Clone size and the V and J calls come from that table; the DNA yielded D and trimming. The sample records 150,000 to 170,000 clones, more than 75% of which are singletons. 8.3% of the sample belongs to the ten largest clones.

Study-level results and caveats: Clinical and demographic metadata were provided uncurated, with the amount varying by source and participant.

At one collaborating source in Seattle, patients were enrolled during active infection and were followed longitudinally through the course of disease. Whole blood was collected in K2EDTA tubes by collaborating institutions according to the institutions' own protocols. For TCRbeta analysis, collaborators shipped samples in one of three forms: frozen whole blood, isolated PBMCs, or DNA extracted from either of those sample types. A word on this clone: What this receptor recognizes is not known. There are no base qualities to consult, and no much larger clone falls within one base.

The chain couples TRBV5-1 to TRBJ1-2; 7 bases in between match TRBD1. Source material: peripheral blood. The TCR sequence derives from a woman aged 55-69 years with COVID-19, enrolled during active disease. The CDR3: CASSTAGGNYGYTF. The bases are TGCGCCAGCAGCACGGCAGGGGGAAACTATGGCTACACCTTC.